This T cell receptor beta chain was recovered during a study of blood T cell repertoires in COVID-19. Study-wide background: Spain, Italy and the United States supplied samples that represented acute and convalescent COVID-19.

Trimming cost V 5 bases and J 4 bases, with 8 bases left between them. CDR3 length: 12 amino acids. The germline CDR1 and CDR2 sequences are LNHDA and SQIVND (reference sequence). Source study methods: Reference gene primers were amplified, and this amplification served to estimate nucleated cell counts. TCRdb's table, derived via immunoSEQ multiplex PCR, lists solely in-frame clones and lacks some. V and J calls and clone size are those listed in that table; D and trimming were worked out from the DNA. This table holds about 160,000 clones, approximately 79% found once. Seattle patients were enrolled during active infection and followed longitudinally.

The sequence was obtained from a woman in her thirties or forties with COVID-19, enrolled during active disease. The V call is TRBV19, the J call TRBJ2-5; D possibly corresponds to TRBD1 (5 bases). Sequencing used peripheral blood. In nucleotides, the CDR3 is TGTGCCAGTAGTGTCAGGGTAGAGACCCAGTACTTC. It yields the protein CASSVRVETQYF.